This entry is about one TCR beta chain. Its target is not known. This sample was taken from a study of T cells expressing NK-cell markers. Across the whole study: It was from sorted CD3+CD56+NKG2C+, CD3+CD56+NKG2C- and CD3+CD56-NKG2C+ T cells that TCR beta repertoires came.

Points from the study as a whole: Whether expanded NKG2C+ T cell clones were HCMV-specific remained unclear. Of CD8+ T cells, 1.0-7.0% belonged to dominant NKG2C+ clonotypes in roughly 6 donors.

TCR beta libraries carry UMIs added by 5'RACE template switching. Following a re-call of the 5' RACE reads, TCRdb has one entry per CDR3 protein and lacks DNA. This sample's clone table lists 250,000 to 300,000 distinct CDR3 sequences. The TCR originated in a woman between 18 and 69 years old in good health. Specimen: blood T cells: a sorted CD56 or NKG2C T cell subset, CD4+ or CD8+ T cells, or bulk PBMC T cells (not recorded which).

CDR3: CASAPSGANVLTF. This sequence joins TRBV12-5 and TRBJ2-6; there is no DNA to check the TCRdb D call of TRBD1. Per germline, CDR1 LGHNT and CDR2 FRNRAP. The CDR3 is made up of 13 amino acids.